These T cell receptor beta chains were read from a single sample in a study of blood T cell repertoires in COVID-19. Data came from immunoSEQ multiplex PCR; TCRdb stores just in-frame clones and leaves some out. The sample shows 440,000 or so clones, about 91% of them seen only once. The sequenced material came from peripheral blood. The receptors stem from a woman aged 40 to 50 with COVID-19, enrolled during active disease. The CDR3 runs from the conserved cysteine through the conserved F or W. A D gene is named only where the DNA matches it firmly. Clone size, where shown, is once, few, many, or a class for clones that have expanded.

abundance	v_gene	d_gene	j_gene	CDR3aa	CDR3nt
once	TRBV21-1	.	TRBJ1-5	CASSSPSRCNQPQHF	TGTGCCAGCAGCAGCCCTAGCAGATGCAATCAGCCCCAGCATTTT
.	TRBV30	TRBD1	TRBJ1-1	CAWSGRTGTTEAFF	TGTGCCTGGAGTGGGAGGACAGGGACCACTGAAGCTTTCTTT
.	TRBV18	.	TRBJ2-5	CASSPDNFQETQYF	TGTGCCAGCTCACCTGACAACTTCCAAGAGACCCAGTACTTC
.	TRBV5-1	.	TRBJ1-1	CASSLSGENTEAFF	TGCGCCAGCAGCTTGTCAGGGGAAAACACTGAAGCTTTCTTT
.	TRBV2	TRBD1	TRBJ2-1	CASSIDRAPGNEQFF	TGTGCCAGCAGTATTGACAGGGCCCCGGGCAATGAGCAGTTCTTC
.	TRBV7-2	.	TRBJ1-2	CASSLPQGSYGYTF	TGTGCCAGCAGCCTCCCTCAGGGGAGCTATGGCTACACCTTC
.	TRBV25-1	.	TRBJ1-2	CASRGLGPGGYTF	TGTGCCAGCCGAGGCCTCGGACCGGGAGGCTACACCTTC
.	TRBV30	TRBD1	TRBJ2-4	CAWSGVRGAKNIQYF	TGTGCCTGGAGTGGCGTCAGGGGGGCCAAAAACATTCAGTACTTC
.	TRBV4-1	TRBD1	TRBJ1-2	CASSQVNRGGGYTF	TGCGCCAGCAGCCAAGTAAACAGGGGAGGTGGCTACACCTTC
.	TRBV3-1/TRBV3-2	TRBD2	TRBJ2-1	CASSQAASGSYNEQFF	TGTGCCAGCAGCCAAGCGGCTAGCGGCTCCTACAATGAGCAGTTCTTC
.	TRBV29-1	TRBD1	TRBJ1-2	CSVEDMAGGIRGGYTF	TGCAGCGTTGAAGACATGGCAGGGGGGATTAGGGGTGGCTACACCTTC
.	TRBV30	.	TRBJ1-5	CAWSVQHSNQPQHF	TGTGCCTGGAGTGTACAGCATAGCAATCAGCCCCAGCATTTT
.	TRBV7-9	.	TRBJ1-1	CASKGRGNTEAFF	TGTGCCAGCAAGGGGCGCGGGAACACTGAAGCTTTCTTT
.	TRBV28	TRBD1	TRBJ2-5	CASTGGRFQETQYF	TGTGCCAGCACAGGGGGAAGATTCCAAGAGACCCAGTACTTC
.	TRBV14	TRBD1	TRBJ2-7	CASSLRTGYVLEQYF	TGTGCCAGCAGCCTACGGACAGGTTACGTTCTCGAGCAGTACTTC
few	TRBV30	.	TRBJ1-1	CAWSKQGVSTEAFF	TGTGCCTGGAGTAAACAGGGCGTAAGCACTGAAGCTTTCTTT
.	TRBV29-1	.	TRBJ1-1	CSVNRVMNTEAFF	TGCAGCGTAAACAGGGTCATGAACACTGAAGCTTTCTTT
.	TRBV5-4	.	TRBJ2-6	CASSPDGGSGANVLTF	TGTGCCAGCAGCCCCGACGGGGGCTCTGGGGCCAACGTCCTGACTTTC
few	TRBV10-2	.	TRBJ1-2	CASSFLLEGYTF	TGCGCCAGCAGCTTTCTCCTGGAGGGCTACACCTTC
.	TRBV18	.	TRBJ1-5	CASSSSFQGSPQPQHF	TGTGCCAGCTCAAGCTCCTTTCAGGGTTCCCCTCAGCCCCAGCATTTT
.	TRBV27	.	TRBJ1-2	CASKAAGTNYGYTF	TGTGCCAGTAAGGCGGCAGGGACTAACTATGGCTACACCTTC
.	TRBV12-5	.	TRBJ1-1	CASGLARTAWGTEAFF	TGTGCTAGTGGTTTGGCCCGGACAGCTTGGGGCACTGAAGCTTTCTTT
.	TRBV7-3	.	TRBJ2-3	CASSFSHTDTQYF	TGTGCCAGCAGCTTTTCCCATACAGATACGCAGTATTTT
.	TRBV4-3	TRBD1	TRBJ2-1	CASSQGHRGPYNEQFF	TGCGCCAGCAGCCAAGGCCACAGGGGGCCCTACAATGAGCAGTTCTTC
.	TRBV27	TRBD1	TRBJ2-7	CASSLAGTATYEQYF	TGTGCCAGCAGTTTGGCCGGGACAGCCACCTACGAGCAGTACTTC
.	TRBV28	.	TRBJ1-5	CASWTVDQPQHF	TGTGCCAGCTGGACAGTCGATCAGCCCCAGCATTTT
.	TRBV7-2	TRBD1	TRBJ1-2	CASSFDRDRVGGYTF	TGTGCCAGCAGCTTCGACCGGGACAGGGTGGGCGGCTACACCTTC
.	TRBV6-4	.	TRBJ1-6	CASSEKGTSGVGNNSPLHF	TGTGCCAGCAGTGAGAAAGGTACCTCAGGGGTTGGGAATAATTCACCCCTCCACTTT
few	TRBV27	TRBD1	TRBJ2-7	CASSLRDRSYEQYF	TGTGCCAGCAGTTTAAGGGACAGATCCTACGAGCAGTACTTC
.	TRBV28	.	TRBJ1-3	CASSLSLSGNTIYF	TGTGCCAGCAGTTTAAGCCTCTCTGGAAACACCATATATTTT
.	TRBV5-1	.	TRBJ2-3	CASSSYSAGTDTQYF	TGCGCCAGCAGTTCGTACAGTGCTGGCACAGATACGCAGTATTTT
.	TRBV18	.	TRBJ1-1	CASSSARVSTEAFF	TGTGCCAGCTCATCGGCACGGGTGTCCACTGAAGCTTTCTTT
.	TRBV7-2	.	TRBJ1-4	CASSRAGGESEKLFF	TGTGCCAGCAGCCGCGCGGGGGGGGAAAGCGAAAAACTGTTTTTT
.	TRBV6-5	.	TRBJ2-7	CASSYSKQGGEQYF	TGTGCCAGCAGTTACTCGAAACAGGGCGGCGAGCAGTACTTC
.	TRBV19	.	TRBJ1-3	CASSIEHSGNTIYF	TGTGCCAGTAGTATCGAGCACTCTGGAAACACCATATATTTT
.	TRBV4-3	.	TRBJ2-3	CASSPSAWYTDTQYF	TGCGCCAGCAGCCCCTCAGCGTGGTACACAGATACGCAGTATTTT
.	TRBV29-1	.	TRBJ1-2	CSVGTRQTTPLFGGYTF	TGCAGCGTCGGGACTAGACAGACGACACCTCTTTTCGGAGGCTACACCTTC
.	TRBV7-2	TRBD2	TRBJ2-1	CASSPRRGGTSYNEQFF	TGTGCCAGCAGCCCCCGGAGGGGAGGGACCAGCTACAATGAGCAGTTCTTC
.	TRBV10-3	TRBD1	TRBJ1-2	CAISGTGESYGYTF	TGTGCCATCAGTGGGACAGGCGAGTCCTATGGCTACACCTTC
.	TRBV5-4	TRBD1	TRBJ2-5	CASSLLGGTGGLPGETQYF	TGTGCCAGCAGTCTATTGGGGGGGACAGGGGGTCTCCCTGGAGAGACCCAGTACTTC
.	TRBV9	.	TRBJ2-7	CASSVDGGAYEQYF	TGTGCCAGCAGCGTAGATGGCGGGGCGTACGAGCAGTACTTC
few	TRBV5-1	TRBD1	TRBJ1-3	CASSLTGTGGASGNTIYF	TGCGCCAGCAGCTTGACCGGGACAGGGGGCGCCTCTGGAAACACCATATATTTT
once	TRBV10-3	TRBD1	TRBJ1-4	CAIKRTGGVGEKLFF	TGTGCCATCAAACGGACAGGGGGGGTTGGTGAAAAACTGTTTTTT